This paragraph covers one TCR beta chain sequence. No antigen is known for it. There are no base qualities to consult, and no much larger clone falls within one base. TCR beta VDJ combination and CDR3 sequence profiling used genomic DNA as the template. An Illumina HiSeq 2000 was used for TCR repertoire sequencing. Per the original workflow: Repertoires were assessed using TRBV/TRBJ rearrangement plots, CDR3 size and DJ length profiles, and Simpson's diversity index. The most abundant DNA sequence in the deep sequencing data was taken as the immunodominant clone. CDR3 amino acid sequences were checked for sharing between subjects and were compared against published repertoires and the VDJdb database. In-frame beta chains were kept once TCRdb had trimmed the public reads at Q25 with fastp and called clones with MiXCR. CDR3 protein sequences are deduplicated, and each keeps its most common genes and DNA. It is TCRdb's table, rather than the study itself, that gives the V and J calls and clone size. Here the sample has roughly 38,000 distinct CDR3 sequences; around 80% occur a single time. The ten largest clones add up to about 23% of the sample.

This sample is drawn from a study of CD8+CD57+ T cells in acquired aplastic anemia (dated by TCRdb to between 2017 and 2018). Turning to the overall study: A mean of around 3.3 ug of DNA, ranging from about 0.2 to 27.4 ug, was extracted from sorted CD4+ and CD8+ cells. Mean read counts for healthy donor samples were 8.5 million to 10.8 million for CD4+ cells and roughly 12 million for CD8+ cells.

TCR repertoires of sorted CD4+ and CD8+ blood T cells from severe aplastic anemia patients and healthy subjects were deep-sequenced in the study. Ficoll-Paque density gradient centrifugation was used to isolate peripheral blood mononuclear cells. Before DNA was extracted, CD4+ and CD8+ T cells were sorted using either FACS or magnetic beads. In the germline V gene, CDR1 corresponds to SGHRS and CDR2 to YFSETQ. The CDR3 covers 12 residues, taking in both the cysteine and the phenylalanine. The retained sequence is limited to the CDR3, 36 bases, with the frame set at the first base. The junction carries 8 bases between V and J, which are trimmed by 3 bases and 6 bases respectively. On the study overall, not on this receptor specifically: No significant difference in CD8+ Simpson's diversity was found between patients and healthy controls (P=0.060). Roughly 29 CD8+ CDR3 sequences were found to be shared between patients and controls, but these sequences appeared to be highly expressed in patients and within the immunodominant clones of the patients.

The receptor comes from a human donor in good health, serving as a control. The rearrangement combines TRBV5-1 with TRBJ2-3; too little of a D gene remains to name it. Sequencing was done on a sample of sorted CD4+, CD8+, or CD8+CD57+ T cells (not recorded which) from PBMCs. Here is the DNA: TGCGCCAGCAGCTACGTCTTGGATACGCAGTATTTT. This gives the protein CASSYVLDTQYF.